This T cell receptor beta chain was recovered during a study of CD8 T cells in ankylosing spondylitis. Study findings and constraints: In ankylosing spondylitis blood, a motif of fewer than 10 highly homologous TCR beta variants appeared characteristic. Disease-linked clones displayed a CD8+ phenotype and appeared relatively rarely in peripheral blood. Reported data indicate significant enrichment of disease-linked clones within matched ankylosing spondylitis synovial fluid.

This CDR3 contains 16 residues. Germline lookup yields CDR1 SEHNR and CDR2 FQNEAQ (reference sequence). The V end lost 5 bases, the J end lost 2 bases, and 16 bases lay between the germline ends. MiXCR, run by TCRdb on the 5' RACE reads, gives a single entry per CDR3 protein. The data hold about 220,000 distinct CDR3 sequences, with 7.3% observed a single time. The sample holds many counts of this clonotype. Antigen: not known. The receptor was derived from a male donor with ankylosing spondylitis. Specimen: blood, either unsorted or a sorted T cell fraction (not recorded which). J is TRBJ2-1 and V is TRBV7-9; weak D call: TRBD1 (6 bases). Written as DNA, the CDR3 is TGTGCCAGCAGCCAAACAACAGGGCGGGCCTACAATGAGCAGTTCTTC. Translated: CASSQTTGRAYNEQFF.